These T cell receptor beta chains were read from a single sample in a study of cytomegalovirus exposure and HLA in healthy donors. Clones were read by immunoSEQ multiplex PCR, and TCRdb kept only the in-frame ones, dropping some. In the table there are some 270,000 clones, 80% of which are singletons. The sample was PBMCs. The receptors shown here come from a girl aged 2-10 years in good health and CMV-seronegative. The CDR3 runs from the conserved cysteine through the conserved F or W. The D gene is left open where the match is weak. Clone sizes are given selectively: once, few, many, or a class where the clone is expanded.

>TRBV7-3|.|TRBJ2-3|TRBD1
CASSLDREGTDTQYF
TGTGCCAGCAGCTTGGACAGGGAGGGCACAGATACGCAGTATTTT
>TRBV7-3|.|TRBJ2-5|.
CASSLSGGETQYF
TGTGCCAGCAGCTTATCAGGGGGGGAGACCCAGTACTTC
>TRBV7-3|.|TRBJ2-1|TRBD1
CASSLSGTGYNEQFF
TGTGCCAGCAGTCTATCCGGGACAGGCTACAATGAGCAGTTCTTC
>TRBV28|.|TRBJ1-5|TRBD1
CASISEGTGKSQPQHF
TGTGCCAGCATCTCCGAGGGGACAGGGAAATCCCAGCCCCAGCATTTT
>TRBV4-2|once|TRBJ2-3|TRBD2
CASSQPWGLAGGNTQYF
TGTGCCAGCAGCCAGCCTTGGGGACTAGCGGGGGGAAATACGCAGTATTTT
>TRBV4-2|.|TRBJ2-5|TRBD2
CASSQDLEGLAAQETQYF
TGTGCCAGCAGCCAAGATCTTGAGGGGCTAGCGGCTCAAGAGACCCAGTACTTC
>TRBV7-2|few|TRBJ2-5|.
CASSRRLSYQETQYF
TGTGCCAGCAGCCGCCGACTCTCGTACCAAGAGACCCAGTACTTC
>TRBV5-1|.|TRBJ2-5|TRBD2
CASSLEASGTQATQYF
TGCGCCAGCAGCTTGGAGGCTAGCGGAACCCAGGCAACCCAGTACTTC
>TRBV6-6|.|TRBJ1-3|.
CASSRGLNGNTIYF
TGTGCCAGCAGCCGGGGACTAAATGGAAACACCATATATTTT
>TRBV28|.|TRBJ1-2|.
CASSFGGLDDGYTF
TGTGCCAGCAGTTTCGGAGGATTAGACGATGGCTACACCTTC
>TRBV9|.|TRBJ2-1|.
CASSAPPRQKAYNEQFF
TGTGCCAGCAGCGCGCCCCCGCGGCAGAAGGCCTACAATGAGCAGTTCTTC
>TRBV30|.|TRBJ1-4|.
CAWSDREGEKLFF
TGTGCCTGGAGTGACAGGGAGGGTGAAAAACTGTTTTTT
>TRBV15|.|TRBJ2-1|.
CATSRERGYYNEQFF
TGTGCCACCAGCAGAGAGAGGGGGTACTACAATGAGCAGTTCTTC
>TRBV2|.|TRBJ2-3|TRBD1
CASSRQGAGDTQYF
TGTGCCAGCAGTAGACAGGGGGCGGGTGATACGCAGTATTTT
>TRBV5-4|.|TRBJ1-5|.
CASSSGGAGQPQHF
TGTGCCAGCAGCTCTGGCGGGGCAGGCCAGCCCCAGCATTTT
>TRBV4-1|.|TRBJ2-3|TRBD1
CASSQHRGRWDTQYF
TGCGCCAGCAGCCAACACAGGGGGCGCTGGGATACGCAGTATTTT
>TRBV7-9|.|TRBJ1-2|TRBD1
CASSSSRDSYGYTF
TGTGCCAGCAGCTCCAGCCGGGACAGCTATGGCTACACCTTC
>TRBV4-2|.|TRBJ2-5|TRBD1
CASSQDRQGHQETQYF
TGTGCCAGCAGCCAAGATCGACAGGGCCATCAAGAGACCCAGTACTTC
>TRBV27|.|TRBJ1-1|.
CASSFRAAGTEAFF
TGTGCCAGCAGTTTCAGGGCCGCGGGGACTGAAGCTTTCTTT
>TRBV2|.|TRBJ1-5|TRBD1
CASSLGQGNQPQHF
TGTGCCAGCAGCCTGGGACAGGGCAATCAGCCCCAGCATTTT
>TRBV5-6|.|TRBJ2-1|TRBD2
CASIRLAGGGHGEQFF
TGTGCCAGCATCCGTTTAGCGGGAGGGGGACACGGGGAGCAGTTCTTC
>TRBV4-1|.|TRBJ1-6|.
CASSQREDSPLHF
TGCGCCAGCAGCCAGAGGGAAGATTCACCCCTCCACTTT
>TRBV7-8|.|TRBJ1-6|.
CASSPQSFSSPLHF
TGTGCCAGCAGTCCTCAGTCCTTCAGTTCACCCCTCCACTTT
>TRBV19|.|TRBJ2-1|.
CASSIAGRSYNEQFF
TGTGCCAGTAGTATCGCTGGGCGCTCCTACAATGAGCAGTTCTTC
>TRBV29-1|.|TRBJ2-7|.
CSVEGFQDSLYYEQYF
TGCAGCGTTGAAGGGTTTCAGGACAGCTTATACTACGAGCAGTACTTC
>TRBV7-9|.|TRBJ2-5|.
CASSGSSGRRETQYF
TGTGCCAGCAGCGGATCTAGTGGGAGGCGGGAGACCCAGTACTTC
>TRBV28|.|TRBJ2-5|TRBD2
CASSSAGGQETQYF
TGTGCCAGCAGTTCAGCGGGGGGGCAAGAGACCCAGTACTTC
>TRBV7-9|few|TRBJ2-2|.
CASSTRGTNTGELFF
TGTGCCAGCAGCACGCGGGGGACAAACACCGGGGAGCTGTTTTTT
>TRBV6-4|.|TRBJ2-2|.
CASSESTGAGAGTGELFF
TGTGCCAGCAGTGAAAGTACCGGGGCAGGGGCTGGTACCGGGGAGCTGTTTTTT
>TRBV7-9|.|TRBJ1-4|.
CASSSFIATNEKLFF
TGTGCCAGCAGCTCATTCATAGCAACTAATGAAAAACTGTTTTTT
>TRBV6-5|few|TRBJ2-7|.
CASSYSVTGSPYEQYF
TGTGCCAGCAGTTACTCGGTTACAGGGTCGCCCTACGAGCAGTACTTC
>TRBV29-1|.|TRBJ2-1|TRBD2
CSVVGLANEQFF
TGCAGCGTTGTGGGACTAGCGAATGAGCAGTTCTTC
>TRBV5-1|.|TRBJ1-1|.
CASRQENTEAFF
TGCGCCAGCAGACAGGAGAACACTGAAGCTTTCTTT
>TRBV28|.|TRBJ1-5|.
CASSLTYSNQPQHF
TGTGCCAGCAGTTTAACATATAGCAATCAGCCCCAGCATTTT
>TRBV13|.|TRBJ2-1|TRBD2
CASSLSGLAGGPNLNEQFF
TGTGCCAGCAGCTTATCGGGCCTAGCGGGGGGGCCGAATCTCAATGAGCAGTTCTTC